This T cell receptor (beta chain) comes out of a study of OX40 agonist ivuxolimab in advanced cancers. Study-level points and caveats: Low normalized T-cell clonal expansion was also seen in some nonresponders. Expanded peripheral T cells had an undetermined antigen specificity.

Sequencing was performed with immunoSEQ multiplex PCR; in TCRdb, only in-frame clones are kept and a portion is missing. The table has about 76,000 clones, roughly 87% seen once; the top ten hold 3.1%. V was clipped by 9 bases and J by 1 base, with 21 bases between them. The length of the CDR3 is 16 residues. Germline V gives CDR1 MNHNY, CDR2 SVGAGI (reference sequence). Comments on this clone: Its antigen is not identified.

Autoimmune disease history or systemic immunosuppression was exclusionary. V gene TRBV6-6 combines with J gene TRBJ1-1, with a possible D match to TRBD1 (5 bases). This clonotype was obtained from an adult with an advanced solid tumor such as melanoma, head and neck, liver or kidney cancer. Specimen: CD4+ or CD8+ T cells sorted from blood, collected in a trial of the OX40 agonist ivuxolimab. CDR3: CASHPGLQKGNTEAFF. In nucleotides, the CDR3 is TGTGCCAGTCATCCGGGACTGCAAAAGGGGAACACTGAAGCTTTCTTT.